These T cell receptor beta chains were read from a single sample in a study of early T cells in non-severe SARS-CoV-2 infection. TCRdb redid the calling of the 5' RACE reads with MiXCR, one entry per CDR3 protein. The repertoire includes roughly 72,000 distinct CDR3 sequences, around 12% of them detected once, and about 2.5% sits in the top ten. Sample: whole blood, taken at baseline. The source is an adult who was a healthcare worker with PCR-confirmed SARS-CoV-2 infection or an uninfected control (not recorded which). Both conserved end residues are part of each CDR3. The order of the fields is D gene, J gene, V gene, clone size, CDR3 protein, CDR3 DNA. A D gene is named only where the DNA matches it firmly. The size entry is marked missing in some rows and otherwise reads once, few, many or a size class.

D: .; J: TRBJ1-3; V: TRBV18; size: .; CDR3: CASSPLRQDSGNTIYF; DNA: TGTGCCAGCTCACCACTCCGACAGGACTCTGGAAACACCATATATTTT
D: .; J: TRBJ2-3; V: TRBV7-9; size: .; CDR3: CASGVSTDTQYF; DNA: TGTGCCAGCGGGGTTAGCACAGATACGCAGTATTTT
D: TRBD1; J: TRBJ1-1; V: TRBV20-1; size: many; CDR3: CSARVGTGSNNAFF; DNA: TGCAGTGCTAGAGTCGGGACAGGGTCTAATAATGCTTTCTTT
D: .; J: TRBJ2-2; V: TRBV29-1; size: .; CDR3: CSVDGLGPGELFF; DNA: TGCAGCGTTGACGGGTTGGGGCCCGGGGAGCTGTTTTTT
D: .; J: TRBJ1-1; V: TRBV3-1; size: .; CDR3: CASRGGGEAFF; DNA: TGTGCCAGCAGGGGTGGGGGAGAAGCTTTCTTT
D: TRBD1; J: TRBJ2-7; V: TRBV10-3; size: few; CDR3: CAIRGTGDEQYF; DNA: TGTGCCATCAGAGGGACAGGGGACGAGCAGTACTTC
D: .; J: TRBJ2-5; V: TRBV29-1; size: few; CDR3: CSVARGAEQQETQYF; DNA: TGCAGCGTTGCGAGGGGGGCGGAACAACAAGAGACCCAGTACTTC
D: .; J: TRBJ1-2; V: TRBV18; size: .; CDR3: CASSPEPGTNYGYTF; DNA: TGTGCCAGCTCACCAGAACCGGGGACTAACTATGGCTACACCTTC
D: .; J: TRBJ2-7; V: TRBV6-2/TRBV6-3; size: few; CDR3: CASSWAYEQYF; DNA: TGTGCCAGCAGTTGGGCCTACGAGCAGTACTTC
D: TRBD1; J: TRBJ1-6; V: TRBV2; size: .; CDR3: CASIRGQGNSPLHF; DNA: TGTGCCAGCATTCGGGGACAGGGTAATTCACCCCTCCACTTT
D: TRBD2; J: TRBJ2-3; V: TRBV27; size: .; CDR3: CASSRGGTDTQYF; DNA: TGTGCCAGCAGCCGGGGGGGCACAGATACGCAGTATTTT
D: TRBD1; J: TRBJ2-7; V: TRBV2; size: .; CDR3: CATRDRGGYEQYF; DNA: TGTGCCACTCGGGACAGGGGAGGGTACGAGCAGTACTTC
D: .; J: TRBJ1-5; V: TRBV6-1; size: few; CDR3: CASSELGKYSNQPQHF; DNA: TGTGCCAGCAGTGAACTTGGGAAGTATAGCAATCAGCCCCAGCATTTT
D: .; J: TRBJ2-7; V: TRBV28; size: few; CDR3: CASSRPGQGFYEQYF; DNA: TGTGCCAGCAGCCGTCCGGGACAAGGCTTCTACGAGCAGTACTTC
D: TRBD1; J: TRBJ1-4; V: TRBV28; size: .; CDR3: CASSGQGSNEKLFF; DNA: TGTGCCAGCAGTGGACAGGGGTCTAATGAAAAACTGTTTTTT
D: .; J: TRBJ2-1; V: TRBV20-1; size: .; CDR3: CSARKQGDEQFF; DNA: TGCAGTGCCCGTAAGCAGGGCGATGAGCAGTTCTTC
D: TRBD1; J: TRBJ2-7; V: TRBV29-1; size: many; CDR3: CSVVTGAGLYF; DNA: TGCAGCGTGGTGACAGGGGCGGGACTGTACTTC
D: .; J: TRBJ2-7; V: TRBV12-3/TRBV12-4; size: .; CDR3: CASSRPDWGFYEQYF; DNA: TGTGCCAGCTCACGGCCGGACTGGGGGTTTTACGAGCAGTACTTC
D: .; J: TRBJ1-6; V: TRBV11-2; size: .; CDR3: CASSLPRSPLHF; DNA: TGTGCCAGCAGCTTACCTCGGTCACCCCTCCACTTT
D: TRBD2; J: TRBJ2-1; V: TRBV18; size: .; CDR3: CASSRAGGPVKYGNNEQFF; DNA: TGTGCCAGCTCCCGAGCGGGGGGGCCGGTCAAGTATGGGAACAATGAGCAGTTCTTC
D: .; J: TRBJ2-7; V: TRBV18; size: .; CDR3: CASSPPSAGPYEQYF; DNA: TGTGCCAGCTCACCACCCTCGGCAGGTCCCTACGAGCAGTACTTC
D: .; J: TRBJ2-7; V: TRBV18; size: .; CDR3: CASSPAGNYEEQYF; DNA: TGTGCCAGCTCACCAGCAGGGAACTACGAAGAGCAGTACTTC
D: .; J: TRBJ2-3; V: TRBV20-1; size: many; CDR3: CSAPPGRTSTDTQYF; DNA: TGCAGTGCTCCCCCCGGACGGACTAGCACAGATACGCAGTATTTT
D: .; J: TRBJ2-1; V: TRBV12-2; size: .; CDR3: CASRLAGLNEQFF; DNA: TGTGCAAGTCGCTTAGCGGGCCTGAATGAGCAGTTCTTC
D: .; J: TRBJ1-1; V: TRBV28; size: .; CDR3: CASSSVGRRPSEAFF; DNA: TGTGCCAGCAGTTCGGTGGGCAGGCGACCTTCGGAAGCTTTCTTT
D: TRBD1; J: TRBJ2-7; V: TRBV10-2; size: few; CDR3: CASLGQGGTYEQYF; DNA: TGCGCCAGCCTGGGACAGGGGGGAACGTACGAGCAGTACTTC
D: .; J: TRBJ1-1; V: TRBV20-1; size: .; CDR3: CSARARGTEAFF; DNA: TGCAGTGCTAGAGCGAGGGGGACTGAAGCTTTCTTT
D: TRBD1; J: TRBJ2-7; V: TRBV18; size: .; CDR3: CASSPGQGAPYEQYF; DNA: TGTGCCAGCTCACCGGGACAGGGGGCCCCCTACGAGCAGTACTTC
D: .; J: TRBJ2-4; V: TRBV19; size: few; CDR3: CASSTWTGNIQYF; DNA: TGTGCCAGTAGTACATGGACGGGGAACATTCAGTACTTC
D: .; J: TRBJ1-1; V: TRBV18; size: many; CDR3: CASSSSPGDTEAFF; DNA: TGTGCCAGCTCATCCTCTCCGGGGGACACTGAAGCTTTCTTT
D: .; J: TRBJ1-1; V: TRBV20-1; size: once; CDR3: CSARVGRGNTEAFF; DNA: TGCAGTGCTAGGGTGGGGCGGGGGAACACTGAAGCTTTCTTT
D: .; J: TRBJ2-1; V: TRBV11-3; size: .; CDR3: CASSSTFNEQFF; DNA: TGTGCCAGCAGCTCCACCTTCAATGAGCAGTTCTTC
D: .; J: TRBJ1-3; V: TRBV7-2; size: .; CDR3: CASSLEGYSGNTIYF; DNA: TGTGCCAGCAGCTTAGAAGGGTACTCAGGAAACACCATATATTTT
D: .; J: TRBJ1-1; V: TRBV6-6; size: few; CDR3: CASSSKSRMNTEAFF; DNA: TGTGCCAGCAGTTCAAAGTCGAGGATGAACACTGAAGCTTTCTTT
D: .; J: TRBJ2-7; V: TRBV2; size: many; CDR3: CASSHRTGPISYEQYF; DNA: TGTGCCAGCAGTCATAGAACCGGGCCTATATCCTACGAGCAGTACTTC
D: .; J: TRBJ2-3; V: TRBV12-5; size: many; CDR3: CASGFLQGATQYF; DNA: TGTGCTAGTGGTTTCCTACAGGGCGCGACGCAGTATTTT
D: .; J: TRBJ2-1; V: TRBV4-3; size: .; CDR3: CASTRTASSYNEQFF; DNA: TGCGCCAGCACGCGGACGGCTAGCTCCTACAATGAGCAGTTCTTC
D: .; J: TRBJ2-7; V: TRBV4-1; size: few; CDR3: CASSQVWGSEQYF; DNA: TGCGCCAGCAGCCAAGTGTGGGGGAGCGAGCAGTACTTC
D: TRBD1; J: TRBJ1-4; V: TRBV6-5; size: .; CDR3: CASSYGTGGEEKLFF; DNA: TGTGCCAGCAGTTATGGGACAGGGGGCGAGGAAAAACTGTTTTTT
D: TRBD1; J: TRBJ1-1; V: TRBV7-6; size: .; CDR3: CASSLGQGEAFF; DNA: TGTGCCAGCAGCTTAGGACAGGGTGAAGCTTTCTTT
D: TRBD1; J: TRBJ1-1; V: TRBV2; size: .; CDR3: CASIPRGGEAFF; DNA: TGTGCCAGCATCCCCAGGGGGGGTGAAGCTTTCTTT
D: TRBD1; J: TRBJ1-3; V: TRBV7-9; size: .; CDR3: CASSSGQGSGNTIYF; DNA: TGTGCCAGCAGCTCAGGACAGGGCTCTGGAAACACCATATATTTT
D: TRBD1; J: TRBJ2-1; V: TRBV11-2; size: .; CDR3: CASSPNRDREFF; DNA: TGTGCCAGCAGCCCGAACAGGGACAGAGAGTTCTTC
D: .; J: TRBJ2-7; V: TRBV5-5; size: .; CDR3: CASSSMSSYEQYF; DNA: TGTGCCAGCAGCTCGATGAGCTCCTACGAGCAGTACTTC
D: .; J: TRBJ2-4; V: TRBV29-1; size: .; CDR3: CSVSTGSSIQYF; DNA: TGCAGCGTCTCAACAGGGTCTAGCATTCAGTACTTC
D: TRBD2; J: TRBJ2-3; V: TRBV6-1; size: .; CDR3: CASSRAGGTDTQYF; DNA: TGTGCCAGCTCAAGGGCGGGGGGCACAGATACGCAGTATTTT